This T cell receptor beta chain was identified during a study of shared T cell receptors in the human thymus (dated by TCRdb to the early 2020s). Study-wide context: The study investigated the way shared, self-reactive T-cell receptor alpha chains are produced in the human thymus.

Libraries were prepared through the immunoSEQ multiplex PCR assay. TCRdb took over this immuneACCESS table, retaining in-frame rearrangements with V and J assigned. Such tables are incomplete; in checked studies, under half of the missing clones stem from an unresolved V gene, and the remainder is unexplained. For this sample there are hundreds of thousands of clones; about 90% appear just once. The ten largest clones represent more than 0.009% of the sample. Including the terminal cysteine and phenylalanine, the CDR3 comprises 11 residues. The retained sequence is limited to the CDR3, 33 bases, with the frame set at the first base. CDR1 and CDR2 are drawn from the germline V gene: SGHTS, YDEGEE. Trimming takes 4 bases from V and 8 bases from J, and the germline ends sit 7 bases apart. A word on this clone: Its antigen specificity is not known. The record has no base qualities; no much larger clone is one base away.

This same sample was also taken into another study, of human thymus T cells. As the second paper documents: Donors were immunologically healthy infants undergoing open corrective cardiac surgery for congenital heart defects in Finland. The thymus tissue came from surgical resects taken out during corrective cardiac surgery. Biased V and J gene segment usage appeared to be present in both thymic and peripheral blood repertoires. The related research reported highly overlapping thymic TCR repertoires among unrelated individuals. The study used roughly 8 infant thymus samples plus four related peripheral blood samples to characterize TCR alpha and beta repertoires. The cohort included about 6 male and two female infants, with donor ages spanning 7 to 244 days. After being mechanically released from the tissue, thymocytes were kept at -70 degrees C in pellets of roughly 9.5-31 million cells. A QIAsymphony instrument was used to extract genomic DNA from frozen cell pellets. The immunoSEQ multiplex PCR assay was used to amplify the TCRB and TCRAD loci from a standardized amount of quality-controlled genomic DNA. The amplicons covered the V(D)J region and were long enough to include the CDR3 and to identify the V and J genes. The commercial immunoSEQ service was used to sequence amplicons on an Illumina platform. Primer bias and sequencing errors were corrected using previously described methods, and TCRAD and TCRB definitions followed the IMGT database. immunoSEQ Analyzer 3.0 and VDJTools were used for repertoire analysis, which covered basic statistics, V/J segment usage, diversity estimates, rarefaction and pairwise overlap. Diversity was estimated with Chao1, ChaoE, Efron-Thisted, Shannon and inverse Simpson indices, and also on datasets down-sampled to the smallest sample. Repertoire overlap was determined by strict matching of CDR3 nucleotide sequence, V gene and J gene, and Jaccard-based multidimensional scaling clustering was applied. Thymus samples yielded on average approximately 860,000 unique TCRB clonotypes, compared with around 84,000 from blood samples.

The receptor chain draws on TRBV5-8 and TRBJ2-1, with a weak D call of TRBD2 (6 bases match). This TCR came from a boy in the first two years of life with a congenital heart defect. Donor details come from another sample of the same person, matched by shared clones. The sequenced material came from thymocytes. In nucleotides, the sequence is TGTGCCAGCAGCGGGACTGATGAGCAGTTCTTC. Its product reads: CASSGTDEQFF.